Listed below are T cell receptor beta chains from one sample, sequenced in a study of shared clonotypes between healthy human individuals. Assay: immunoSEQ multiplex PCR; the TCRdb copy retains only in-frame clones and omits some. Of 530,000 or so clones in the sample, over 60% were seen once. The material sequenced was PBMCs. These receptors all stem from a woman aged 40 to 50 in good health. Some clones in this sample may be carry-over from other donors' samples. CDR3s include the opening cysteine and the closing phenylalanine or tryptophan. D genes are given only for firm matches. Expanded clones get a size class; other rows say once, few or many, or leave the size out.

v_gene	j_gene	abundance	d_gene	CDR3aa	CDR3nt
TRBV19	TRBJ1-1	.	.	CASSIPAQGSTEAFF	TGTGCCAGTAGTATTCCGGCCCAGGGGTCCACTGAAGCTTTCTTT
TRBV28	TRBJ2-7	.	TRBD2	CASRGTNYEQYF	TGTGCCAGCAGAGGGACTAACTACGAGCAGTACTTC
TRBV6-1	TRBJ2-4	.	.	CASSEIGHDQYF	TGTGCCAGCAGTGAAATAGGGCATGATCAGTACTTC
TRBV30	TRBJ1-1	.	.	CAWRTVRDTEAFF	TGTGCCTGGAGGACTGTGAGGGACACTGAAGCTTTCTTT
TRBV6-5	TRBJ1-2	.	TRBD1	CASSSTGTVGYGYTF	TGTGCCAGCAGTTCGACGGGGACAGTCGGCTATGGCTACACCTTC
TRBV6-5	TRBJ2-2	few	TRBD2	CASSYGRGLKAGELFF	TGTGCCAGCAGTTACGGGAGGGGATTGAAGGCCGGGGAGCTGTTTTTT
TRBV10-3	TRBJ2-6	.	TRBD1	CAIRRQGASAGANVLTF	TGTGCCATCAGGAGACAGGGGGCGAGCGCTGGGGCCAACGTCCTGACTTTC
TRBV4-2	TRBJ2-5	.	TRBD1	CASSQDELRTGDGWKTQYF	TGTGCCAGCAGCCAAGATGAATTAAGGACAGGGGACGGGTGGAAGACCCAGTACTTC
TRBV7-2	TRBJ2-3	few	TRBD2	CASSSSGRGNTQYF	TGTGCCAGCAGCTCTAGCGGGAGGGGGAATACGCAGTATTTT
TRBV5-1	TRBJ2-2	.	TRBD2	CASSPRSGEGLSGELFF	TGCGCCAGCAGCCCCCGTTCGGGGGAGGGCCTGAGCGGGGAGCTGTTTTTT
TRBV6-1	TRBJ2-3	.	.	CASSDAPLHTQYF	TGTGCCAGCAGTGACGCCCCCCTACATACGCAGTATTTT
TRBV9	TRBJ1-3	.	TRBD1	CASSEGQGLGGNTIYF	TGTGCCAGCAGCGAGGGACAGGGGTTAGGTGGAAACACCATATATTTT
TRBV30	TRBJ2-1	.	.	CAWSASYNEQFF	TGTGCCTGGAGTGCTAGCTACAATGAGCAGTTCTTC
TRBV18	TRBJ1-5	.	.	CASSPTREQPQHF	TGTGCCAGCTCTCCAACGCGGGAACAGCCCCAGCATTTT
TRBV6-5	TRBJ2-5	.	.	CASRDLGGVGETQYF	TGTGCCAGCCGCGATCTAGGGGGGGTGGGAGAGACCCAGTACTTC
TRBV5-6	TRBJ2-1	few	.	CASSLGDSSYNEQFF	TGTGCCAGCAGCTTGGGAGACAGCTCCTACAATGAGCAGTTCTTC
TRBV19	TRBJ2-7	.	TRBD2	CASSSLLAERQYEQYF	TGTGCCAGTAGTTCCCTACTAGCGGAGCGCCAGTACGAGCAGTACTTC
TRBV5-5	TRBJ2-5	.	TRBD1	CASSSLTGEETQYF	TGTGCCAGCAGCTCCCTGACAGGGGAAGAGACCCAGTACTTC
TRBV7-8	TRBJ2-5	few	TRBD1	CASSTGGDRVRETQYF	TGTGCCAGCAGTACGGGCGGGGACAGGGTGCGAGAGACCCAGTACTTC
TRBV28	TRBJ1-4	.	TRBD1	CASSPTGFVYEKLFF	TGTGCCAGCAGTCCGACAGGGTTTGTCTATGAAAAACTGTTTTTT
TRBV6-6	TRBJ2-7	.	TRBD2	CASSYPGLAEPYEQYF	TGTGCCAGCAGTTACCCCGGACTAGCGGAGCCCTACGAGCAGTACTTC
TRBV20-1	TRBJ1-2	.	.	CSASGLYGYTF	TGCAGTGCTAGTGGTCTCTATGGCTACACCTTC
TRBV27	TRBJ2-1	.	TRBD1	CASRQGSSYNEQFF	TGTGCCAGCAGACAGGGGAGCTCCTACAATGAGCAGTTCTTC
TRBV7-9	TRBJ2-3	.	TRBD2	CASSLKREGLDTQYF	TGTGCCAGCAGCTTAAAGCGGGAGGGCCTAGATACGCAGTATTTT
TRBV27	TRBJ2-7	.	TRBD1	CASSQGTAFSYEQYF	TGTGCCAGCAGCCAGGGGACAGCCTTTTCCTACGAGCAGTACTTC
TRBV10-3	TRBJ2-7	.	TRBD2	CAISESETSGSYEQYF	TGTGCCATCAGTGAGTCGGAGACTAGCGGCTCCTACGAGCAGTACTTC
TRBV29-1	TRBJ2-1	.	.	CSVALFAVHNEQFF	TGCAGCGTCGCTCTTTTCGCCGTCCACAATGAGCAGTTCTTC
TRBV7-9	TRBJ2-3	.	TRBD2	CASSHLLAGSTDTQYF	TGTGCCAGCAGCCACTTACTAGCGGGATCCACAGATACGCAGTATTTT
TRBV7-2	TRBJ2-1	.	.	CASSLGGTGFDEQFF	TGTGCCAGCAGCTTAGGCGGGACGGGGTTCGATGAGCAGTTCTTC
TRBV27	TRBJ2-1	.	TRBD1	CASSTGVRYNEQFF	TGTGCCAGCAGTACAGGGGTCAGATACAATGAGCAGTTCTTC
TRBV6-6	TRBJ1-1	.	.	CASSSRTAATEAFF	TGTGCCAGCAGCTCCCGGACAGCGGCAACTGAAGCTTTCTTT
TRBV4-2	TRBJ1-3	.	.	CASSQDEGSGNTIYF	TGTGCCAGCAGCCAAGACGAGGGCTCGGGAAACACCATATATTTT
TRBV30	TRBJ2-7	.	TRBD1	CAWAGTANYEQYF	TGTGCCTGGGCAGGGACAGCTAACTACGAGCAGTACTTC
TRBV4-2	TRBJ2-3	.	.	CASSQGQADTQYF	TGTGCCAGCAGCCAAGGACAGGCAGATACGCAGTATTTT
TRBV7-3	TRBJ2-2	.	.	CASSFRTVSNTGELFF	TGTGCCAGCAGCTTCCGGACAGTCTCGAACACCGGGGAGCTGTTTTTT
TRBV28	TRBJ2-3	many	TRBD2	CASRTWGGRGGTDTQYF	TGTGCCAGCAGAACGTGGGGAGGGAGAGGAGGCACAGATACGCAGTATTTT
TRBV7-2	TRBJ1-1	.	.	CASSFKQGPAEAFF	TGTGCCAGCAGCTTTAAGCAGGGCCCAGCTGAAGCTTTCTTT
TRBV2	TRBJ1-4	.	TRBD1	CASSWGTGLEKLFF	TGTGCCAGCAGCTGGGGGACAGGGCTCGAAAAACTGTTTTTT
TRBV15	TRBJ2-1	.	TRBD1	CATSYGQGLLAEQFF	TGTGCCACCAGCTATGGACAGGGATTGCTGGCTGAGCAGTTCTTC
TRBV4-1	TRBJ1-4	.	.	CASSQGPARSANEKLFF	TGCGCCAGCAGCCAAGGACCCGCCCGCTCCGCTAATGAAAAACTGTTTTTT
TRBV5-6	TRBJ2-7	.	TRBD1	CASSSTGVSYEQYF	TGTGCCAGCAGCTCAACAGGGGTCAGCTACGAGCAGTACTTC